Here is one T cell receptor (beta chain) with its context. The TCRbeta library incorporated unique molecular identifiers. TCRdb re-derived calls from the PCR reads in MiXCR, one entry per CDR3 protein. The table shows about 200,000 distinct CDR3 sequences, with 5% to 6.5% occurring only once. Germline V gene data show CDR1 as LGHNA and CDR2 as YNFKEQ. The CDR3 totals 12 residues. Trimming stripped 0 bases from V and 9 bases from J, with 6 bases between. The data belong to a study of T-cell reconstitution after alpha-beta-depleted transplantation in children. This clonotype was sampled from a girl under three years old with combined immunodeficiency, due to receive a stem cell transplant. The V and J genes are TRBV4-2 and TRBJ2-1; no clear D. Sequencing was performed on PBMCs, taken before TCRalphabeta/CD19-depleted stem cell transplant. CDR3 coding DNA: TGTGCCAGCAGCCAAGAGGGTGCTGAGCAGTTCTTC. Protein sequence: CASSQEGAEQFF.